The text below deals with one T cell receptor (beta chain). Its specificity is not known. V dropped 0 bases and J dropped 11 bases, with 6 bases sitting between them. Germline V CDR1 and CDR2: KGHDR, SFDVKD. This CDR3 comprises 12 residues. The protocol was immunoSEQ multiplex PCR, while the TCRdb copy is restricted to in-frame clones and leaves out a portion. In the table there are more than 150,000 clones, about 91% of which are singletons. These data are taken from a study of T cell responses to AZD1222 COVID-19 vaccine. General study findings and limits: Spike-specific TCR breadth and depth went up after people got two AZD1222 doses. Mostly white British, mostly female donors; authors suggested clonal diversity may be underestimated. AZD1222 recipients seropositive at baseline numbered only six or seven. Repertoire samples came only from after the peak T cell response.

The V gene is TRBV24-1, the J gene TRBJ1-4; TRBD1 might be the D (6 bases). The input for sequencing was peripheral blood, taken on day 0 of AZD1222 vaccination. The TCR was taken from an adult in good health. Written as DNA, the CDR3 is TGTGCCACCAGTGATTTGCAGGGGAAACTGTTTTTT. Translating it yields CATSDLQGKLFF.